The source of this T cell receptor beta chain is a study of blood T cell repertoires in COVID-19. In the study overall: Acute and convalescent COVID-19 samples came from the United States, Italy and Spain.

Per the original data handling: The assay estimated nucleated cells by amplifying reference gene primers. Clones were sequenced by immunoSEQ multiplex PCR, and TCRdb holds only the in-frame ones, with some missing. V and J calls and clone size are as listed in that table; D and trimming were resolved from the DNA. Altogether about 150,000 clones are present, over 80% being singletons, with the ten largest covering under 3%. Germline V gene data show CDR1 as LNHDA and CDR2 as SQIVND (reference sequence). Trimming stripped 6 bases from V and 1 base from J, with 12 bases between. The length of the CDR3 is 14 residues.

The sequencing input was peripheral blood. J is TRBJ1-1 and V is TRBV19; D call uncertain. The receptor comes from a woman aged 40 to 49 with active or convalescent COVID-19. The CDR3 loop is CASSPGFRNTEAFF. DNA of the CDR3: TGTGCCAGTAGCCCGGGGTTTAGGAACACTGAAGCTTTCTTT.